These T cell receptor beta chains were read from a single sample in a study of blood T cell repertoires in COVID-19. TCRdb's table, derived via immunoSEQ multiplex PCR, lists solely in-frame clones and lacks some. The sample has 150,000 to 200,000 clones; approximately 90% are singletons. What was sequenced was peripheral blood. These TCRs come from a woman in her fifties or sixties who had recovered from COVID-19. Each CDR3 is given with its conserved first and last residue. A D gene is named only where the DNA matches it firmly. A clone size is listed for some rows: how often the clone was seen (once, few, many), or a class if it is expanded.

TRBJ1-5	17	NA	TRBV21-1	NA	CASSKAPGTAGNQPQHF	TGTGCCAGCAGCAAAGCCCCCGGGACAGCGGGCAATCAGCCCCAGCATTTT
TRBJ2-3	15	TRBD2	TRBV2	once	CASSEARGGLDTQYF	TGTGCCAGCAGTGAAGCGCGGGGGGGCCTCGATACGCAGTATTTT
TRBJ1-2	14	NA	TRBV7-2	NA	CASSPPSNYLGYTF	TGTGCCAGCAGCCCCCCGAGCAACTATTTGGGCTACACCTTC
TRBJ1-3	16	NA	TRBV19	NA	CASTPADSRSGNTIYF	TGTGCCAGTACCCCGGCAGACAGTCGCTCTGGAAACACCATATATTTT
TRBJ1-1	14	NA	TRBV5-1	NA	CASGLLEPNTEAFF	TGCGCCAGCGGCCTATTGGAGCCGAACACTGAAGCTTTCTTT
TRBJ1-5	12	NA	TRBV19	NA	CASSMRGQPQHF	TGTGCCAGTAGTATGCGGGGTCAGCCCCAGCATTTT
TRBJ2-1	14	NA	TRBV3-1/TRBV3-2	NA	CASSQAQVYNEQFF	TGTGCCAGCAGCCAAGCCCAGGTATACAATGAGCAGTTCTTC
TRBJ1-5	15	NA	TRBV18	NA	CASSPPGGSNQPQHF	TGTGCCAGCTCACCCCCTGGAGGCAGCAATCAGCCCCAGCATTTT
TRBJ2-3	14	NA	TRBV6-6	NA	CASSFPGSVNTQYF	TGTGCCAGCAGTTTCCCCGGTTCTGTCAATACGCAGTATTTT
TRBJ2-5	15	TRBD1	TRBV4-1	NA	CASSQGGTGGETQYF	TGCGCCAGCAGCCAAGGCGGGACAGGGGGAGAGACCCAGTACTTC
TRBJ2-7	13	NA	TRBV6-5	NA	CASSLRGSYEQYF	TGTGCCAGCAGTTTAAGGGGCTCCTACGAGCAGTACTTC
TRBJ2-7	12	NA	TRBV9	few	CASSPSSYEQYF	TGTGCCAGCAGCCCCTCGTCCTACGAGCAGTACTTC
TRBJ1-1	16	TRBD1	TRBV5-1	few	CASSLGTGGGGTEAFF	TGCGCCAGCAGCTTGGGGACAGGGGGCGGGGGCACTGAAGCTTTCTTT
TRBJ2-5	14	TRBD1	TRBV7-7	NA	CASSEPGQQETQYF	TGTGCCAGCAGCGAACCGGGACAGCAAGAGACCCAGTACTTC
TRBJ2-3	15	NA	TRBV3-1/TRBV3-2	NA	CASSQVGNQRFTQYF	TGTGCCAGCAGCCAAGTAGGTAATCAGCGGTTTACGCAGTATTTT
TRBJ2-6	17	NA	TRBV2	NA	CASRQGYVPSGANVLTF	TGTGCCAGCAGGCAGGGGTATGTACCCTCTGGGGCCAACGTCCTGACTTTC
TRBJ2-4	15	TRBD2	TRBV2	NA	CASSWGGIAKNIQYF	TGTGCCAGCAGTTGGGGGGGAATAGCCAAAAACATTCAGTACTTC
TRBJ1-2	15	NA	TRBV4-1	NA	CASSQDWAGPYGYTF	TGCGCCAGCAGCCAAGATTGGGCAGGGCCCTATGGCTACACCTTC
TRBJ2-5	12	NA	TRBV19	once	CASSRGEETQYF	TGTGCCAGTAGTAGGGGGGAAGAGACCCAGTACTTC
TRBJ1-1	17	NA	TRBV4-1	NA	CASSQRSTGYENTEAFF	TGCGCCAGCAGCCAAAGATCAACAGGGTACGAGAACACTGAAGCTTTCTTT
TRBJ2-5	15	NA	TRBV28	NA	CASSLEGGIRKTQYF	TGTGCCAGCAGTTTAGAAGGGGGTATTCGAAAGACCCAGTACTTC
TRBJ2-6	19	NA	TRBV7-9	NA	CASSRGRAGPGSGANVLTF	TGTGCCAGCAGCCGGGGAAGAGCCGGGCCGGGCTCTGGGGCCAACGTCCTGACTTTC